The rows below give T cell receptor beta chains drawn from one sample of a study of CD4+ T cells in melanoma. Sequencing was performed with immunoSEQ multiplex PCR; in TCRdb, only in-frame clones are kept and a portion is missing. This sample yields around 11,000 clones, of which about 70% are seen a single time; around 12% belongs to the top ten. Sequenced input: cells from a culture (not recorded whether cultured in vitro). Receptors originate from a human donor with melanoma. CDR3s include the opening cysteine and the closing phenylalanine or tryptophan. The D gene is left open where the match is weak. Size is omitted from some rows. Given values are once, few, many or a class for expanded clones.

clone_size	v_call	j_call	d_call	cdr3_aa	cdr3_nt
.	TRBV2	TRBJ1-5	.	CASSDRSNQPQHF	TGTGCCAGCAGTGACAGAAGCAATCAGCCCCAGCATTTT
.	TRBV11-1	TRBJ2-7	.	CASSPSPLRYEQYF	TGTGCCAGCAGCCCGTCCCCCCTTCGCTACGAGCAGTACTTC
.	TRBV15	TRBJ1-6	.	CATSRDSGTGRGVSPLHF	TGTGCCACCAGCAGAGATAGTGGAACGGGCAGGGGCGTTTCACCCCTCCACTTT
.	TRBV30	TRBJ1-4	.	CAWSRQGATNEKLFF	TGTGCCTGGAGTAGGCAGGGAGCAACTAATGAAAAACTGTTTTTT
.	TRBV5-1	TRBJ1-3	.	CASSLLSISGNTIYF	TGCGCCAGCAGCTTGTTATCGATCTCTGGAAACACCATATATTTT
.	TRBV5-1	TRBJ1-1	.	CASSLVGLRLGITEAFF	TGCGCCAGCAGCTTGGTGGGCCTTCGACTGGGGATCACTGAAGCTTTCTTT
.	TRBV10-3	TRBJ1-1	TRBD1	CAISQQGRQNTEAFF	TGTGCCATCAGCCAACAGGGGAGGCAGAACACTGAAGCTTTCTTT
.	TRBV11-3	TRBJ1-2	.	CASSLVPLNYGYTF	TGTGCCAGCAGCTTAGTGCCGCTAAACTATGGCTACACCTTC
.	TRBV6-6	TRBJ1-1	.	CASSVQVKGEAFF	TGTGCCAGCAGCGTACAGGTTAAAGGTGAAGCTTTCTTT
.	TRBV2	TRBJ2-1	.	CACSWEGAIGNEQFF	TGTGCCTGTTCCTGGGAGGGGGCGATTGGCAATGAGCAGTTCTTC
.	TRBV5-1	TRBJ1-1	.	CASFSPGGEAFF	TGCGCCAGCTTCAGCCCTGGAGGTGAAGCTTTCTTT
.	TRBV7-3	TRBJ1-1	TRBD1	CASRNPGTGTEAFF	TGTGCCAGCAGGAACCCTGGGACAGGGACTGAAGCTTTCTTT
.	TRBV19	TRBJ1-2	.	CASSLDRATNYGYTF	TGTGCCAGTAGCCTGGACAGAGCCACAAACTATGGCTACACCTTC
few	TRBV2	TRBJ2-1	.	CASSERRYNEQFF	TGTGCCAGCAGTGAACGCCGGTACAATGAGCAGTTCTTC
.	TRBV7-2	TRBJ2-1	TRBD2	CASSLADSGGYSYNEQFF	TGTGCCAGCAGCTTAGCGGATAGCGGGGGGTATTCCTACAATGAGCAGTTCTTC
.	TRBV9	TRBJ1-5	.	CASSVSGSGSQPQHF	TGTGCCAGCAGCGTCTCAGGGTCGGGGAGTCAGCCCCAGCATTTT
.	TRBV4-2	TRBJ1-3	TRBD1	CASSPRDRGDPWRRSSGNTIYF	TGTGCCAGCAGCCCCCGGGACAGGGGGGATCCGTGGCGCCGGAGCTCTGGAAACACCATATATTTT
.	TRBV28	TRBJ1-5	.	CASSPRPTGYSNQPQHF	TGTGCCAGCAGTCCCCGTCCCACGGGATATAGCAATCAGCCCCAGCATTTT
.	TRBV11-2	TRBJ2-7	TRBD2	CASSLGTTLGEQYF	TGTGCCAGCAGCTTGGGGACTACCCTGGGGGAGCAGTACTTC
.	TRBV10-3	TRBJ1-4	TRBD1	CATRGTTNEKLFF	TGTGCCACCAGGGGGACGACTAATGAAAAACTGTTTTTT
once	TRBV11-2	TRBJ2-7	.	CASSLSSVSQRSYEQYF	TGTGCCAGCAGCTTAAGTTCGGTGAGTCAAAGGTCCTACGAGCAGTACTTC
.	TRBV19	TRBJ2-7	.	CASSRQAPGPYEQYF	TGTGCCAGTAGTAGACAAGCTCCCGGGCCATACGAGCAGTACTTC
.	TRBV12-5	TRBJ2-3	.	CASGLGGSGVQYF	TGTGCTAGTGGTTTGGGGGGATCAGGGGTGCAGTATTTT
once	TRBV5-1	TRBJ2-1	.	CASSFGGLAGNEQFF	TGCGCCAGCAGCTTCGGTGGCCTAGCAGGAAATGAGCAGTTCTTC
medium-sized	TRBV18	TRBJ1-1	TRBD1	CASSHAATGRNTEAFF	TGTGCCAGCTCACACGCGGCGACAGGGCGGAACACTGAAGCTTTCTTT
.	TRBV4-2	TRBJ2-5	.	CASSPVSRGRFETQYF	TGTGCCAGCAGCCCAGTCAGTCGGGGCCGCTTCGAGACCCAGTACTTC
few	TRBV5-4	TRBJ1-5	.	CASSLTLGQPQHF	TGTGCCAGCAGCTTGACTTTGGGCCAGCCCCAGCATTTT
once	TRBV9	TRBJ1-6	TRBD1	CASSVAGQGWDNSPLHF	TGTGCCAGCAGCGTAGCCGGACAGGGGTGGGATAATTCACCCCTCCACTTT
.	TRBV19	TRBJ2-7	TRBD1	CASRGQGTYEQYF	TGTGCCAGTAGGGGACAGGGGACCTACGAGCAGTACTTC
.	TRBV5-1	TRBJ2-5	.	CASSSAPGGAGQETQYF	TGCGCCAGCAGCTCGGCCCCCGGAGGGGCGGGGCAGGAGACCCAGTACTTC
.	TRBV5-4	TRBJ2-5	TRBD1	CASSHGRDRVMATQYF	TGTGCCAGCAGCCACGGGCGGGACAGGGTGATGGCGACCCAGTACTTC
.	TRBV7-6	TRBJ1-1	TRBD1	CASSSRQGREAFF	TGTGCCAGCAGCTCCAGACAGGGGCGGGAGGCTTTCTTT
few	TRBV27	TRBJ2-7	.	CASRTGLYEQYF	TGTGCCAGCAGAACTGGGTTGTACGAGCAGTACTTC
.	TRBV7-3	TRBJ2-3	.	CASSSQASTDTQYF	TGTGCCAGCAGCTCCCAGGCTAGCACAGATACGCAGTATTTT
.	TRBV6-5	TRBJ2-7	TRBD1	CASRPTGVGYEQYF	TGTGCCAGCAGACCGACAGGGGTGGGGTACGAGCAGTACTTC
once	TRBV6-1	TRBJ1-5	TRBD1	CASRLQGGNQPQHF	TGTGCCAGCAGGCTACAGGGGGGCAATCAGCCCCAGCATTTT
.	TRBV6-1	TRBJ1-3	.	CASSVDRRSGNTIYF	TGTGCCAGCAGCGTCGACAGGCGCTCTGGAAACACCATATATTTT
.	TRBV4-1	TRBJ1-1	.	CASSRTGWRDEAFF	TGCGCCAGCAGCCGAACGGGGTGGAGGGACGAAGCTTTCTTT
.	TRBV30	TRBJ1-2	.	CAWSPRTRLGYGYTF	TGTGCCTGGAGCCCTAGGACCAGGCTGGGCTATGGCTACACCTTC
.	TRBV5-1	TRBJ2-1	TRBD2	CASSPLAGLNEQFF	TGCGCCAGCAGCCCACTAGCGGGGCTCAATGAGCAGTTCTTC
.	TRBV5-6	TRBJ1-1	TRBD1	CASSLDRGLLDTEAFF	TGTGCCAGCAGCTTGGACAGGGGGCTTTTGGACACTGAAGCTTTCTTT
.	TRBV27	TRBJ2-2	.	CASSLWGNGELFF	TGTGCCAGCAGTTTATGGGGGAACGGGGAGCTGTTTTTT
few	TRBV5-1	TRBJ1-2	.	CASSLGQRNGYTF	TGCGCCAGCAGCTTGGGACAGCGGAATGGCTACACCTTC
.	TRBV6-5	TRBJ1-6	.	CASSYSAGGEALHF	TGTGCCAGCAGTTACTCGGCCGGGGGCGAAGCCCTCCACTTT
few	TRBV7-3	TRBJ1-2	.	CASSLTMGRLGGYTF	TGTGCCAGCAGCTTAACGATGGGTCGGCTTGGGGGCTACACCTTC
.	TRBV18	TRBJ1-2	.	CASSPDNNYGYTF	TGTGCCAGCTCACCGGACAATAACTATGGCTACACCTTC
.	TRBV11-1	TRBJ2-5	.	CASSLTGNVVETQYF	TGTGCCAGCAGCTTAACAGGGAATGTCGTGGAGACCCAGTACTTC
.	TRBV29-1	TRBJ1-1	.	CSVETESTEAFF	TGCAGCGTTGAAACAGAGAGCACTGAAGCTTTCTTT
few	TRBV2	TRBJ2-7	.	CASSRPVTYEQYF	TGTGCCAGCAGCCGGCCAGTCACCTACGAGCAGTACTTC
.	TRBV4-1	TRBJ1-4	.	CASSRYRDTVNEKLFF	TGCGCCAGCAGCCGGTACCGGGACACCGTTAATGAAAAACTGTTTTTT
.	TRBV10-3	TRBJ2-7	.	CAIPREVSPEGTSYEQYF	TGTGCCATTCCACGCGAGGTCTCCCCGGAGGGGACCTCCTACGAGCAGTACTTC
.	TRBV7-8	TRBJ1-2	.	CASSLVPPNYGYTF	TGTGCCAGCAGCTTAGTACCCCCTAACTATGGCTACACCTTC
.	TRBV7-2	TRBJ2-7	TRBD2	CASSLVPGGTYEQYF	TGTGCCAGCAGCTTAGTACCGGGGGGGACCTACGAGCAGTACTTC
.	TRBV5-5	TRBJ1-2	.	CASSAGFYGYTF	TGTGCCAGCAGCGCAGGGTTCTATGGCTACACCTTC